The 15 T cell receptor beta chains given below trace back to one sample, sequenced in a study of cytomegalovirus exposure and HLA in healthy donors. The PCR had 60 Vbeta and 13 Jbeta primers. TCRdb's table, derived via immunoSEQ multiplex PCR, lists solely in-frame clones and lacks some. Of approximately 160,000 clones in the sample, 65% to 85% were seen once. The sequencing input was PBMCs. All receptors derive from a woman in her thirties or forties in good health and CMV-seropositive.

This sequence joins TRBV5-1 and TRBJ1-3; D may be TRBD1 (5 bases). Trimming stripped 6 bases from V and 0 bases from J, with 16 bases between. CDR1 is SGHRS and CDR2 is YFSETQ in the germline V gene. This CDR3 has 16 amino acids. The CDR3 is CASTPGGPVSGNTIYF. CDR3 coding DNA: TGCGCCAGCACCCCCGGGGGACCCGTCTCTGGAAACACCATATATTTT. Full variable domain (rest looked up from reference TRBV5-1 and TRBJ1-3): KAGVTQTPRYLIKTRGQQVTLSCSPISGHRSVSWYQQTPGQGLQFLFEYFSETQRNKGNFPGRFSGRQFSNSRSEMNVSTLELGDSALYLCASTPGGPVSGNTIYFGEGSWLTVV.

This clone was counted a single time. Here the CDR3 reads CASSPQIFGREVGEQYF. The CDR3 DNA is TGTGCCAGCTCACCCCAAATTTTTGGGCGGGAGGTCGGCGAGCAGTACTTC. The chain is built from TRBV18 and TRBJ2-7; 8 bases fit TRBD2. V was clipped by 3 bases and J by 6 bases; unmatched bases: 16. The length of the CDR3 is 17 residues. In germline, CDR1 is KGHSH, CDR2 LQKENI.

The V and J genes are TRBV19 and TRBJ1-1; TRBD1 is a possible D gene (6 bases). Trimming removed 4 bases at V and 2 bases at J, with 8 bases between. CDR1 and CDR2 from the germline V gene are LNHDA and SQIVND (reference sequence). This CDR3 region has 13 residues. CDR3 DNA: TGTGCCAGTAGTACCAGGGGTAACACTGAAGCTTTCTTT. Translated: CASSTRGNTEAFF.

The chain's CDR3 is CASSYSSGQGNTEAFF. CDR3 coding DNA: TGTGCCAGCAGTTATAGCTCCGGACAGGGAAACACTGAAGCTTTCTTT. The V call is TRBV6-5, the J call TRBJ1-1; 8 bases are shared with TRBD1. There are 16 residues in the CDR3. Germline CDR1 MNHEY, CDR2 SVGAGI. V gave up 3 bases and J gave up 2 bases; unmatched junction bases: 8.

This chain connects TRBV7-9 to TRBJ2-5; the D is unclear. V was trimmed by 1 base and J by 5 bases, leaving 14 bases between them. CDR3 length: 15 residues. The germline V gene encodes CDR1 SEHNR and CDR2 FQNEAQ (reference sequence). The CDR3 coding sequence is TGTGCCAGCAGCTTAGGCACTCTTTCCGGGGAGACCCAGTACTTC. Protein: CASSLGTLSGETQYF.

The chain recombines TRBV19 with TRBJ2-3; 9 bases map to TRBD1. From germline, CDR1 is LNHDA and CDR2 SQIVND (reference sequence). The V gene end was trimmed by 5 bases and the J gene end by 1 base; junction bases not matched to a gene: 4. This CDR3 contains 15 residues. CDR3 loop: CASSPRTGGTDTQYF. The CDR3 bases are TGTGCCAGTAGTCCCCGGACAGGGGGCACAGATACGCAGTATTTT. Based on the CDR3 plus reference TRBV19 and TRBJ2-3, the full variable domain is DGGITQSPKYLFRKEGQNVTLSCEQNLNHDAMYWYRQDPGQGLRLIYYSQIVNDFQKGDIAEGYSVSREKKESFPLTVTSAQKNPTAFYLCASSPRTGGTDTQYFGPGTRLTVL.

The chain joins TRBV28 to TRBJ1-1; TRBD1 matches at 8 bases. CDR3 length equals 15 residues. Trimming at V came to 6 bases and at J to 5 bases, leaving 11 bases not matched to a gene. The V gene's germline CDR1 is MDHEN and CDR2 SYDVKM. The CDR3 here is CASRVADREETEAFF. CDR3 DNA sequence: TGTGCCAGCAGGGTCGCGGACAGGGAGGAAACTGAAGCTTTCTTT.

In its sample, this clone was seen a few times. The chain combines TRBV2 with TRBJ2-1, with 9 bases aligning to TRBD2. Per the germline V gene, CDR1 is SNHLY and CDR2 is FYNNEI. J gave up 8 bases and V 8 bases, and 13 bases lay outside the gene matches. This CDR3 is built from 15 residues. The CDR3 DNA sequence: TGTGCCAGCTCTATGGATGCGGGAGGGCCAGATGAGCAGTTCTTC. Translating gives CASSMDAGGPDEQFF.

V gene TRBV7-9 combines with J gene TRBJ2-1; TRBD2 might be the D (6 bases). The V gene lost 4 bases and the J gene lost 0 bases, with 22 bases spanning the gap. The germline gives CDR1 SEHNR, CDR2 FQNEAQ (reference sequence). The CDR3 totals 19 residues. The CDR3 nucleotides are TGTGCCAGCAGCTCCCCCCGGGTGGGGGGATTCAGCTCCTACAATGAGCAGTTCTTC. This codes for CASSSPRVGGFSSYNEQFF.

The J gene is TRBJ2-3, the V gene TRBV27, with 9 bases that match TRBD1. The CDR3 covers 18 residues. From germline, CDR1 is MNHEY and CDR2 SMNVEV (reference sequence). V lost 5 bases and J lost 0; bases outside the gene matches: 12. The CDR3 region is CASSNAPPGQGSTDTQYF. DNA of the CDR3: TGTGCCAGCAGTAACGCCCCCCCGGGACAGGGAAGCACAGATACGCAGTATTTT.

The chain has TRBV27 and TRBJ2-7, with 11 positions matching TRBD2. V lost 6 bases, J lost 2 bases, and 6 bases stayed unmatched. This CDR3 comprises 15 residues. Per germline, CDR1 MNHEY and CDR2 SMNVEV (reference sequence). CDR3 amino acids: CASRPGTSGPYEQYF. The CDR3 coding sequence is TGTGCCAGCAGACCCGGGACTAGCGGCCCCTACGAGCAGTACTTC.

This clone was picked up one time. The gene calls are TRBV10-3 and TRBJ2-2; D is unresolved. V lost 4 bases and J 6 bases, leaving 12 bases between the germline ends. This CDR3 has 14 amino acids. Germline V gene sequence: CDR1 ENHRY, CDR2 SYGVKD. Written as DNA, the CDR3 is TGTGCCATCAGTGGACTTAAACTGGCCGGGGAGCTGTTTTTT. This sequence encodes CAISGLKLAGELFF.

CDR3 in amino acids: CASSYRGPTEAFF. The CDR3 DNA reads as TGTGCCAGCAGTTACAGGGGGCCGACTGAAGCTTTCTTT. V and J are TRBV6-6 and TRBJ1-1, with 7 bases lining up with TRBD1. The CDR3 totals 13 residues. The junction had 2 bases not matched to a gene; V was cut back by 2 bases and J by 5 bases. Germline V CDR1 and CDR2: MNHNY, SVGAGI (reference sequence).

The J gene is TRBJ2-3, the V gene TRBV18, with D unclear. The germline V gene has CDR1 KGHSH and CDR2 LQKENI. The V and J ends lost 5 bases and 2 bases respectively, with 5 bases between them. The CDR3 is 12 residues long. CDR3 sequence reads: CASSSLTDTQYF. The CDR3, as DNA: TGTGCCAGCTCATCCCTCACAGATACGCAGTATTTT.

The gene calls are TRBV5-1 and TRBJ2-2, with D possibly being TRBD1 (6 bases). The CDR3 spans 16 residues. Trimming left V 0 bases short and J 1 base short, with 10 bases between. The germline V gene has CDR1 SGHRS and CDR2 YFSETQ. CDR3 sequence: CASSLGLRGNTGELFF. The CDR3 DNA is TGCGCCAGCAGCTTGGGGCTCAGGGGGAACACCGGGGAGCTGTTTTTT.